This TCR beta chain was documented in a study of T cell repertoires in aging, cancer and after chemotherapy. Study information: Clear clonal overlap appeared across healthy donor samples taken over several months to years. The whole study produced a dataset of millions of TCR reads. Regarding the study as a whole: Median generation probability rose over the chemotherapy interval in each cancer cohort, suggesting rebound thymic output.

TCR beta rearrangements were amplified from peripheral blood genomic DNA. By sample fraction, this clonotype is medium-sized. Its specificity is not known. J lost 0 bases, V lost 3 bases, and 6 bases had no gene match. This CDR3 has 16 amino acids. Germline lookup yields CDR1 LNHDA and CDR2 SQIVND (reference sequence). TRB rearrangements spanning V, D and J were amplified using mixed TRB-A/B primers. Using its own MiXCR run on the multiplex PCR reads, TCRdb lists one record per CDR3 protein. The sample includes some 9,000 distinct CDR3 sequences, roughly a quarter of them seen just once. The V and J genes are TRBV19 and TRBJ1-1; TRBD1 aligns across 8 bases. The sequence came from a human donor in good health. Sequencing used blood. CDR3 sequence: CASSMGQVLMNTEAFF. CDR3 coding DNA: TGTGCCAGTAGTATGGGACAGGTGCTCATGAACACTGAAGCTTTCTTT.